These 15 T cell receptor beta chains share one sample of origin, sequenced in a study of vaccination and CD4 T cells after COVID-19. Antigens for these TCRs are unknown. With the Oncomine TCR Beta short-read assay, DNA from cultured CD4+ T cells was sequenced. From the PCR reads, TCRdb called clonotypes with MiXCR, one entry per CDR3 protein. Seen here are just over 15,000 distinct CDR3 sequences, about 67% observed once, and the top ten hold around a sixth. Treatment here: 10-day PBMC culture with coronavirus spike peptide pools or control peptides (ViraFEST assay). The specimen sequenced was CD4+ T cells from blood, cultured in vitro. The origin of the receptors is a human donor who had recovered from COVID-19.

The chain joins TRBV6-1 to TRBJ1-5; D gene unclear. Germline loops: CDR1 MNHNS, CDR2 SASEGT. V was clipped by 4 bases and J by 2 bases, with 18 bases between them. The CDR3 is made up of 17 amino acids. In DNA, the CDR3 is TGTGCCAGCAGTGGGGTAGAGGGATTGTCCGGCAATCAGCCCCAGCATTTT. It encodes CASSGVEGLSGNQPQHF.

The rearrangement joins TRBV6-1 to TRBJ1-1, with 9 bases fitting TRBD1. V gave up 5 bases and J gave up 4 bases; unmatched junction bases: 8. CDR1 and CDR2 (germline): MNHNS, SASEGT. The CDR3 is made up of 15 amino acids. The chain's CDR3 is CASSHGTGLRTEAFF. The CDR3 DNA reads as TGTGCCAGCAGTCATGGGACAGGGTTGCGCACTGAAGCTTTCTTT.

Only a few counts were recorded for this clonotype. The genes are TRBV20-1 and TRBJ1-2; no reliable D call. The V end lost 0 bases, the J end lost 6 bases, and 8 bases lay between the germline ends. This CDR3 is built from 12 residues. Germline V CDR1 and CDR2: DFQATT, SNEGSKA (reference sequence). CDR3 protein: CSARDDRDGYTF. The CDR3 nucleotides are TGCAGTGCTAGAGATGACCGGGATGGCTACACCTTC.

CDR3: CASSFTPGWGAQGYTF. The CDR3 DNA is TGTGCCAGCAGTTTCACCCCCGGGTGGGGGGCGCAAGGCTACACCTTC. The chain is built from TRBV28 and TRBJ1-2; TRBD1 is a possible D gene (6 bases). This CDR3 comprises 16 residues. V was trimmed by 3 bases and J by 8 bases, leaving 22 bases between them. Germline-derived CDR1 and CDR2 are MDHEN and SYDVKM.

The chain is built from TRBV15 and TRBJ1-5; TRBD1 matches at 7 bases. This CDR3 is built from 13 residues. The V and J ends lost 3 bases and 7 bases, in that order; junction bases with no gene match: 3. Per the germline V gene, CDR1 is LNHNV and CDR2 is YYDKDF (reference sequence). CDR3 protein: CATSRTGFQPQHF. Written as DNA, the CDR3 is TGTGCCACCAGCAGGACAGGGTTCCAGCCCCAGCATTTT.

The chain carries TRBV7-8 and TRBJ2-5; D unresolved. From germline, CDR1 is SGHVS and CDR2 FQNEAQ. The CDR3 has 12 residues. Trimming left V 5 bases short and J 5 bases short, with 9 bases between. CDR3 in DNA: TGTGCCAGCAGCCGGGTTGGGGAGACCCAGTACTTC. This translates into CASSRVGETQYF.

This clonotype showed up just a few times. The genes are TRBV3-1 and TRBJ1-6; D not resolved. Deletions cut 1 base from V and 10 bases from J, with 11 bases between. The germline V gene has CDR1 LGHDT and CDR2 YNNKEL (reference sequence). CDR3 size: 14 residues. The CDR3 here is CASSQVLYLSPLHF. The CDR3 DNA sequence: TGTGCCAGCAGCCAAGTTCTTTATTTGTCACCCCTCCACTTT.

This chain joins TRBV2 and TRBJ2-3; D call uncertain. The V gene lost 5 bases and the J gene lost 6 bases, with 9 bases spanning the gap. The CDR3 covers 12 residues. Germline values: CDR1 SNHLY, CDR2 FYNNEI. The CDR3 region is CASSKDRDTQYF. The CDR3 region has the DNA TGTGCCAGCAGTAAGGACCGGGATACGCAGTATTTT.

The genes are TRBV6-1 and TRBJ1-1, with D uncertain. The CDR3 covers 13 residues. Germline V gene data show CDR1 as MNHNS and CDR2 as SASEGT. The germline V and J ends were trimmed by 8 bases and 5 bases, with 15 bases remaining between them. The CDR3 DNA sequence: TGTGCCAGCTGCGGCAGGCGGGAGACTGAAGCTTTCTTT. This codes for CASCGRRETEAFF.

This clonotype was detected only a few times. The chain has TRBV20-1 and TRBJ1-4, with a weak D call TRBD1 (6 bases). Between the trimmed V and J ends, which lost 4 bases and 7 bases, there was a span of 16 bases. CDR1 is DFQATT and CDR2 is SNEGSKA in the germline V gene (reference sequence). This CDR3 is built from 14 residues. CDR3 loop: CSATSGGGSEKLFF. CDR3 in DNA: TGCAGTGCTACATCCGGGGGGGGCTCTGAAAAACTGTTTTTT.

The genes are TRBV7-2 and TRBJ2-5, with D perhaps given as TRBD1 or TRBD2 (5 bases each). Trimming shortened V by 1 base and J by 6 bases, and 15 bases separated the two germline ends. Germline V CDR1 and CDR2: SGHTA, FQGNSA. CDR3 length equals 15 residues. The CDR3 DNA follows: TGTGCCAGCAGCTTAGTTAGTGAGGGGTTGAAGACCCAGTACTTC. Translated, it gives CASSLVSEGLKTQYF.

In nucleotides, the CDR3 is TGTGCCAGCAGTGGGCCTAGCGGGAGGTTTACTAGCACAGATACGCAGTATTTT. Protein product: CASSGPSGRFTSTDTQYF. The J gene is TRBJ2-3, the V gene TRBV12-3 or TRBV12-4, with 11 bases identical to TRBD2. The trim removed 5 bases at V and 0 bases at J, leaving 10 bases unmatched. The CDR3 totals 18 residues.

The chain has TRBV20-1 and TRBJ1-2, with a weak D call TRBD1 (5 bases). V lost 0 bases and J 6 bases, leaving 11 bases between the germline ends. The length of the CDR3 is 13 residues. Germline V CDR1 and CDR2: DFQATT, SNEGSKA (reference sequence). CDR3 residues: CSARDTPGNGYTF. The CDR3 DNA is TGCAGTGCTAGAGATACGCCAGGGAATGGCTACACCTTC.

V is TRBV28 and J is TRBJ1-1; D unresolved. The germline V gene encodes CDR1 MDHEN and CDR2 SYDVKM. V lost 4 bases, J lost 1 base, and 7 bases lay in between. The CDR3 consists of 13 residues. CDR3 protein: CASSSLRNTEAFF. As DNA, the CDR3 is TGTGCCAGCAGTTCCCTCAGGAACACTGAAGCTTTCTTT.

This clonotype appeared a few times. The chain joins TRBV27 to TRBJ1-2, with 7 bases aligning to TRBD1. Germline lookup yields CDR1 MNHEY and CDR2 SMNVEV (reference sequence). The CDR3 consists of 13 residues. V shed 4 bases and J 4 bases; nucleotides not matched to a gene: 3. Here the CDR3 reads CASSSRQGYGYTF. DNA for the CDR3: TGTGCCAGCAGTTCTCGACAGGGCTATGGCTACACCTTC.